A selection of T cell receptor beta chains follows, all from one sample in a study of T cell responses to AZD1222 COVID-19 vaccine. Libraries were prepared by immunoSEQ multiplex PCR; TCRdb keeps only in-frame clonotypes and omits some of them. The data hold some 160,000 clones, with more than 85% observed a single time. Material: peripheral blood, obtained on day 0 of AZD1222 vaccination. These receptors were collected from an adult in good health. The CDR3 runs from the conserved cysteine through the conserved F or W. Fields, in order: clone size, D gene, J gene, V gene, CDR3 protein, CDR3 DNA. A D gene is named only where the DNA matches it firmly. A clone size is listed for some rows: how often the clone was seen (once, few, many), or a class if it is expanded.

NA,TRBD1,TRBJ1-2,TRBV10-3,CAISETGTARFDGYTF,TGTGCCATCAGTGAGACCGGGACAGCTCGTTTTGATGGCTACACCTTC
once,TRBD1,TRBJ1-2,TRBV19,CASSIRRTGIHGYTF,TGTGCCAGTAGTATCAGGCGGACAGGGATACATGGCTACACCTTC
NA,NA,TRBJ2-7,TRBV12-3/TRBV12-4,CASSFGVNEQYF,TGTGCCAGCAGTTTTGGTGTAAACGAGCAGTACTTC
NA,NA,TRBJ1-2,TRBV3-1/TRBV3-2,CASSRAGGLNYGYTF,TGTGCCAGCAGCCGGGCCGGAGGACTGAACTATGGCTACACCTTC
NA,TRBD1,TRBJ1-6,TRBV19,CASSNRQGGYNSPLHF,TGTGCCAGTAGTAACCGACAGGGGGGATATAATTCACCCCTCCACTTT
NA,NA,TRBJ1-2,TRBV6-1,CASSDNMKNYGYTF,TGTGCCAGCAGTGATAACATGAAGAACTATGGCTACACCTTC
NA,NA,TRBJ1-2,TRBV5-4,CASSLGSYGYTF,TGTGCCAGCAGCTTGGGTTCTTACGGCTACACCTTC
NA,NA,TRBJ2-2,TRBV5-1,CASSLVSGVNLPSTGELFF,TGCGCCAGCAGCTTGGTCTCTGGGGTCAACCTTCCGAGCACCGGGGAGCTGTTTTTT
NA,NA,TRBJ1-6,TRBV7-8,CASSPEGGFTNSPLHF,TGTGCCAGCAGCCCAGAGGGAGGGTTTACGAATTCACCCCTCCACTTT
few,NA,TRBJ1-1,TRBV11-1,CASSSFFWGSVGEAFF,TGTGCCAGCAGTTCGTTTTTTTGGGGGTCGGTCGGTGAAGCTTTCTTT
NA,NA,TRBJ1-2,TRBV2,CASTGDYGYTF,TGTGCCAGCACGGGGGACTATGGCTACACCTTC
NA,NA,TRBJ1-6,TRBV3-1/TRBV3-2,CASSPVFGSSYNSPLHF,TGTGCCAGCAGCCCGGTGTTCGGCAGCTCCTATAATTCACCCCTCCACTTT
NA,NA,TRBJ2-1,TRBV4-1,CASSQKTGALLGGEQFF,TGCGCCAGCAGCCAAAAAACGGGAGCCCTCCTTGGCGGTGAGCAGTTCTTC
NA,TRBD1,TRBJ1-2,TRBV6-1,CASSETTGGIYGYTF,TGTGCCAGCAGTGAGACGACAGGGGGAATCTATGGCTACACCTTC
NA,NA,TRBJ2-7,TRBV18,CASSPPGRPRDEQYF,TGTGCCAGCTCACCACCGGGGCGGCCTCGGGACGAGCAGTACTTC